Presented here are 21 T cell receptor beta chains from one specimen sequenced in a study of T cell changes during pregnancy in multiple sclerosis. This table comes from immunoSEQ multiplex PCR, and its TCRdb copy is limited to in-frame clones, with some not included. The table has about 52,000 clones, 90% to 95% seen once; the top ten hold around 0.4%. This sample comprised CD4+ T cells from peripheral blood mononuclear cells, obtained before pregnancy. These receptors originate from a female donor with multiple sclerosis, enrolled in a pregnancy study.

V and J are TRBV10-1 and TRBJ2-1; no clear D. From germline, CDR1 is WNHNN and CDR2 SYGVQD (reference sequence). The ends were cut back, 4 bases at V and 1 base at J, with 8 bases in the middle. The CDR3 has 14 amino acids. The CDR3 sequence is CASSGSQSYNEQFF. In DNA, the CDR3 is TGCGCCAGCAGTGGATCACAGTCCTACAATGAGCAGTTCTTC.

Here the CDR3 DNA reads TGTGCCAGCAGTTTCCGGACTAGCGGGAGTGTTCCAGATACGCAGTATTTT. Amino acid sequence: CASSFRTSGSVPDTQYF. This chain links TRBV27 with TRBJ2-3, with 13 positions matching TRBD2. Trimming at V came to 3 bases and at J to 4 bases, leaving 7 bases not matched to a gene. The V gene's germline CDR1 is MNHEY and CDR2 SMNVEV (reference sequence). The CDR3 totals 17 residues.

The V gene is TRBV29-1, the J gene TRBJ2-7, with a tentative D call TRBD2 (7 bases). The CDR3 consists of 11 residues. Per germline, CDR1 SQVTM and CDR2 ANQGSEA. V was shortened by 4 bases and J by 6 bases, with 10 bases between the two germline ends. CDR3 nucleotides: TGCAGCGTTGTGGGGGGGCGCGAGCAGTACTTC. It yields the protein CSVVGGREQYF.

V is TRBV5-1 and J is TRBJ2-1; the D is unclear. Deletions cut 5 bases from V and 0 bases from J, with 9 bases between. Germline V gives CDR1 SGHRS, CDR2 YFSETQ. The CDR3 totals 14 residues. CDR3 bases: TGCGCCAGCAGGGGCCTCCTCTCCTACAATGAGCAGTTCTTC. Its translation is CASRGLLSYNEQFF.

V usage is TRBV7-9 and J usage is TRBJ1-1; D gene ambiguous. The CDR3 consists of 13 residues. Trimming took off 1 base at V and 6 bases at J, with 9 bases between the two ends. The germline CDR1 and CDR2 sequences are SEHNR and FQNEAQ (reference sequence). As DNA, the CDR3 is TGTGCCAGCAGCTTAGTTAGCGGGCCTGAAGCTTTCTTT. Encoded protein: CASSLVSGPEAFF. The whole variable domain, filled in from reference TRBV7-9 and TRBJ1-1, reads DTGVSQNPRHKITKRGQNVTFRCDPISEHNRLYWYRQTLGQGPEFLTYFQNEAQLEKSRLLSDRFSAERPKGSFSTLEIQRTEQGDSAMYLCASSLVSGPEAFFGQGTRLTVV.

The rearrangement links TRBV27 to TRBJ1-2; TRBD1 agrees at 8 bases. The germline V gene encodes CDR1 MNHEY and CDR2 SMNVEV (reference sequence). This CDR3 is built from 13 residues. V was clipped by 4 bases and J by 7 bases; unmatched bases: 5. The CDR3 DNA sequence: TGTGCCAGCAGTTCCGACAGGGGTGGTGGCTACACCTTC. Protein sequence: CASSSDRGGGYTF.

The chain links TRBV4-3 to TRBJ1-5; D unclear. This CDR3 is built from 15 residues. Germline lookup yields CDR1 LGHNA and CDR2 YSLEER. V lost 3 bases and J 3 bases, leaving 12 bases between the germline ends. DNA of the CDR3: TGCGCCAGCAGCCAGACCGCGGGAGACAATCAGCCCCAGCATTTT. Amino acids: CASSQTAGDNQPQHF.

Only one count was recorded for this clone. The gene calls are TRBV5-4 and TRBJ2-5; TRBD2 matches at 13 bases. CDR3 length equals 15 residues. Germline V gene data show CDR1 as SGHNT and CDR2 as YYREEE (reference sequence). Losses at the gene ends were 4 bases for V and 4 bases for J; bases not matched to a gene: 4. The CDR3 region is CASSPGLAGSETQYF. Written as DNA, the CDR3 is TGTGCCAGCAGCCCGGGACTAGCGGGGTCAGAGACCCAGTACTTC.

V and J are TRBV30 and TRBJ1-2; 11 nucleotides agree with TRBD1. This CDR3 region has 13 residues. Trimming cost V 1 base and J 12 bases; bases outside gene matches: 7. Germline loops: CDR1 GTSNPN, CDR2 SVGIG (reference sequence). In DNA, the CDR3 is TGTGCCTGGAGTGGGGACAGGGGGGAGGAAAACACCTTC. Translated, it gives CAWSGDRGEENTF.

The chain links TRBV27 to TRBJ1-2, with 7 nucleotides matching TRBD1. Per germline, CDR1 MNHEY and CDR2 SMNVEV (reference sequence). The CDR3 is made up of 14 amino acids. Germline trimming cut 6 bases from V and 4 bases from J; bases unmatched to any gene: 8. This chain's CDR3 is CASSYQGQTYGYTF. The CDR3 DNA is TGTGCCAGCAGCTACCAGGGACAGACCTATGGCTACACCTTC.

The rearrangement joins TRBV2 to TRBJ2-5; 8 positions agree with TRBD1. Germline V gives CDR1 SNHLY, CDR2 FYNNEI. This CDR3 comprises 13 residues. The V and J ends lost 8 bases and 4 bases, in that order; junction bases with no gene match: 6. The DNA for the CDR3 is TGTGCCAGCGACAGGGGCCGGGGAGAGACCCAGTACTTC. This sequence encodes CASDRGRGETQYF. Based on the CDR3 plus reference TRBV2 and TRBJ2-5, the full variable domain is EPEVTQTPSHQVTQMGQEVILRCVPISNHLYFYWYRQILGQKVEFLVSFYNNEISEKSEIFDDQFSVERPDGSNFTLKIRSTKLEDSAMYFCASDRGRGETQYFGPGTRLLVL.

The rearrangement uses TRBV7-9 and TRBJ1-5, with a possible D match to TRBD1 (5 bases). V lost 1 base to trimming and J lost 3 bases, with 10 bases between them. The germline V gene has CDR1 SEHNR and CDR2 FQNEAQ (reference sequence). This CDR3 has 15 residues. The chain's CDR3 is CASSLGQGPNQPQHF. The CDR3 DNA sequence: TGTGCCAGCAGCTTAGGTCAGGGCCCCAATCAGCCCCAGCATTTT.

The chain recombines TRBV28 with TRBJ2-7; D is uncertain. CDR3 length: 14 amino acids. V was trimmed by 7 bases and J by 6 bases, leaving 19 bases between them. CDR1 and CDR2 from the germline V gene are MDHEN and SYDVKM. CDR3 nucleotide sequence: TGTGCCAGCAATCCCCCATTCGCGGTACGCGAGCAGTACTTC. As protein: CASNPPFAVREQYF.

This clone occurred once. CDR3 DNA: TGCGCCAGCAGCCAAGTGGGACAGGGGGCATCTGGGGCCAACGTCCTGACTTTC. It specifies CASSQVGQGASGANVLTF. V is TRBV4-1 and J is TRBJ2-6, with TRBD1 matching 12 bases. The CDR3 consists of 18 residues. V shed 1 base and J 1 base; nucleotides not matched to a gene: 2. Germline CDR1 reads MGHRA; CDR2 reads YSYEKL.

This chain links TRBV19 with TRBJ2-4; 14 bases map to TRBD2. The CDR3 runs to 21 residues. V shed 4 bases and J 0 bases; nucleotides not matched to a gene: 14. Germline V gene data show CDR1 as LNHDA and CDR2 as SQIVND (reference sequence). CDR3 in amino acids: CASSSRLAGGPSPLAKNIQYF. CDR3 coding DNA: TGTGCCAGTAGTAGTCGACTAGCGGGAGGGCCCAGCCCTTTAGCCAAAAACATTCAGTACTTC.

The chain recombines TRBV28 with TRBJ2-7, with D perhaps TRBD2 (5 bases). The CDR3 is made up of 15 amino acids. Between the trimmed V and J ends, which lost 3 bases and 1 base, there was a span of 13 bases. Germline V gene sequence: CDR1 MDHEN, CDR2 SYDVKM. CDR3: CASSFKEGPSYEQYF. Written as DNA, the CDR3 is TGTGCCAGCAGTTTTAAAGAGGGTCCTTCCTACGAGCAGTACTTC.

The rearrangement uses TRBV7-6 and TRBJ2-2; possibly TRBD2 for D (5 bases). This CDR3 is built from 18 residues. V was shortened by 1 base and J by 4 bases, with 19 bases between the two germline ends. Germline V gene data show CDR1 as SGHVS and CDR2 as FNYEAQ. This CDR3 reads CASSLGLSRPRGTGELFF. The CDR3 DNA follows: TGTGCCAGCAGCTTAGGGTTGAGTCGCCCTCGGGGCACCGGGGAGCTGTTTTTT.

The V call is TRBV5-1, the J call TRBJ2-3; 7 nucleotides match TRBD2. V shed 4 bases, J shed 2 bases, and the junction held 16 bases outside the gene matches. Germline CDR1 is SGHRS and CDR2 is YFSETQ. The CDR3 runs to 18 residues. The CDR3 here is CASSPGGGLGGFTDTQYF. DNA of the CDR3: TGCGCCAGCAGCCCGGGAGGCGGTTTGGGCGGATTCACAGATACGCAGTATTTT.

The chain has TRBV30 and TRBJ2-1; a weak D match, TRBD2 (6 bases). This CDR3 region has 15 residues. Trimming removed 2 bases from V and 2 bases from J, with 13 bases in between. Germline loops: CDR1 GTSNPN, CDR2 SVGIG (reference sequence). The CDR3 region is CAWSREHGPYNEQFF. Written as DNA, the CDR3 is TGTGCCTGGAGTCGGGAGCATGGCCCCTACAATGAGCAGTTCTTC.

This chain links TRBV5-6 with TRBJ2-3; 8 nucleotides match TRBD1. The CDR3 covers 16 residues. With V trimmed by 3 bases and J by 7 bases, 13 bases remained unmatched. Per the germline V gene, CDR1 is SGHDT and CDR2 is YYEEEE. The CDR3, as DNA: TGTGCCAGCAGCTCCCAGGGGGCGCAGCGGAGGAATACGCAGTATTTT. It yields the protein CASSSQGAQRRNTQYF.

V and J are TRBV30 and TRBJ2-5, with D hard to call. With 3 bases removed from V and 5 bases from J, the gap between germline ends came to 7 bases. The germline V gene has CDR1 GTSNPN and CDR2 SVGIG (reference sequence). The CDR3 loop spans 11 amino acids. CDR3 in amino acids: CAWSGSETQYF. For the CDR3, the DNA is TGTGCCTGGAGCGGGTCGGAGACCCAGTACTTC.